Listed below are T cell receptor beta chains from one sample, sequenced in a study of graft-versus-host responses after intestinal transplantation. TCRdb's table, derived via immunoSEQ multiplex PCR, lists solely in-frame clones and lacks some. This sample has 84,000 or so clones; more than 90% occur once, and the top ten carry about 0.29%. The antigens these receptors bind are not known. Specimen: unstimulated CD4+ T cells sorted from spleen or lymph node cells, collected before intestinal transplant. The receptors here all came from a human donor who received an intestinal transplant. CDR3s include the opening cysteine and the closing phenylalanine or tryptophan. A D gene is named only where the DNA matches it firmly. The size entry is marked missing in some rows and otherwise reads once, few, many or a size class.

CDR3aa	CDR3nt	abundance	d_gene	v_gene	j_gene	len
CASSLADPRYEQYF	TGCGCCAGCAGCTTGGCCGACCCCCGGTACGAGCAGTACTTC	NA	NA	TRBV5-1	TRBJ2-7	14
CASSKLETGMTEAFF	TGTGCCAGCAGTAAATTAGAGACAGGGATGACTGAAGCTTTCTTT	NA	TRBD1	TRBV2	TRBJ1-1	15
CASSLYRGRTGAFYGYTF	TGTGCCAGCAGCTTGTACCGGGGTCGGACAGGAGCCTTCTATGGCTACACCTTC	NA	TRBD1	TRBV5-4	TRBJ1-2	18
CASSLGQVSYEQYF	TGCGCCAGCAGCTTGGGACAAGTCTCCTACGAGCAGTACTTC	once	NA	TRBV5-1	TRBJ2-7	14
CASSEMTGPNYGYTF	TGTGCCAGCAGTGAAATGACAGGGCCTAACTATGGCTACACCTTC	NA	TRBD1	TRBV2	TRBJ1-2	15
CASSSKTLTNYGYTF	TGTGCCAGCAGCTCCAAGACACTCACAAACTATGGCTACACCTTC	NA	NA	TRBV7-2	TRBJ1-2	15
CSVGRQRNTEAFF	TGCAGCGTTGGAAGACAGAGGAACACTGAAGCTTTCTTT	NA	NA	TRBV29-1	TRBJ1-1	13
CASSLMSSGSYEQYF	TGTGCCAGCAGCTTAATGTCTAGTGGGAGCTACGAGCAGTACTTC	NA	NA	TRBV7-2	TRBJ2-7	15
CASSVGPKGTQYF	TGTGCCAGCAGCGTAGGTCCCAAGGGTACGCAGTATTTT	once	NA	TRBV9	TRBJ2-3	13
CTSSHVGGGEITEAFF	TGCACCAGCAGCCACGTGGGTGGGGGGGAGATAACTGAAGCTTTCTTT	NA	NA	TRBV1	TRBJ1-1	16
CASSWGQKNSPLHF	TGTGCCAGCAGTTGGGGACAGAAAAATTCACCCCTCCACTTT	NA	TRBD1	TRBV28	TRBJ1-6	14
CASSPNEKLFF	TGTGCCAGCTCACCCAATGAAAAACTGTTTTTT	NA	NA	TRBV18	TRBJ1-4	11
CASSRGAGVETGELFF	TGCGCCAGCAGCCGGGGGGCGGGAGTGGAGACCGGGGAGCTGTTTTTT	NA	NA	TRBV4-1	TRBJ2-2	16
CAISEQGLSYEQYF	TGTGCCATCAGTGAACAGGGGCTATCCTACGAGCAGTACTTC	NA	TRBD1	TRBV10-3	TRBJ2-7	14
CASRGSGRSYEQYF	TGTGCCAGCAGAGGTAGCGGGAGATCCTACGAGCAGTACTTC	NA	TRBD2	TRBV6-5	TRBJ2-7	14
CASSLSGNRENTEAFF	TGTGCCAGCAGCTTAAGTGGTAACAGGGAGAACACTGAAGCTTTCTTT	NA	NA	TRBV7-3	TRBJ1-1	16
CASSLGGTGGTYEQYF	TGTGCCAGCAGTTTGGGGGGGACAGGGGGCACCTACGAGCAGTACTTC	NA	TRBD1	TRBV28	TRBJ2-7	16